This T cell receptor (beta chain) was captured in a study of blood T cell repertoires in COVID-19 (dated by TCRdb to the early 2020s). About the investigation overall: Collaborator samples came from the United States, Italy and Spain and covered acute and convalescent phases of COVID-19. The prospective study material was composed of cDNA or gDNA derived from T cells, B-cell-depleted T cells, or PBMCs. The dataset comprised deeply sampled blood TCRbeta repertoires from subjects exposed to, actively infected with, or recovered from COVID-19. The repertoires were released in a freely available public database intended as a resource for research on the immune response to SARS-CoV-2. Samples were obtained from the ongoing ImmuneRACE study (first 160 participants) and from over a thousand subjects provided by 6 global collaborators. Nearly every sample came with metadata listing a de-identified subject ID, COVID-19 status, age in years and sex. Where available, HLA class I and class II types were obtained from metadata supplied by the sample provider rather than from assay-based typing. General conclusions and limits of the study: The amount of clinical and demographic metadata varied by source and participant and was provided uncurated.

V and J are truncated by 0 bases and 5 bases respectively, leaving an intervening sequence of 13 bases. The germline V gene (reference sequence) yields SGHNT for CDR1 and YYREEE for CDR2. The CDR3 runs 15 residues from the cysteine to the phenylalanine. The DNA shown is the 45-base CDR3, in frame from base 1. To note about this clone: Its antigen is still unknown. No much larger clone exists at a distance of one base, and base qualities are not known.

TCRbeta CDR3 regions were amplified from genomic DNA by means of the immunoSEQ Assay, a bias-controlled multiplex PCR. Per the source publication's procedure: Nucleated cell counts per sample were estimated from amplification of reference gene primers within the assay. Sequence reads were collapsed and filtered to measure the absolute abundance of every unique TCRbeta CDR3 rearrangement. For each sample, productive Simpson clonality was calculated as the square root of Simpson's diversity index across productive rearrangements. What TCRdb holds here is the immuneACCESS table cut down to in-frame rearrangements. Part of the clones is not present; checked against another copy, under half of the missing clones reflect an unresolved V gene, and the others are unexplained. V and J calls and clone size come straight from that table; D and trimming were deduced from the DNA. The sample contains some 200,000 clones, 80% to 90% of them found a single time. The ten largest account for 3.7% of the sample.

Collaborating institutions collected whole blood in K2EDTA tubes following their own protocols. For TCRbeta analysis, collaborator samples were shipped as frozen whole blood, as isolated PBMCs, or as DNA extracted from either sample type. Material for sequencing was peripheral blood. The chain is made from TRBV5-4 and TRBJ2-3; a weak D assignment points to TRBD2 (6 bases agree). The clonotype was recovered from a man aged 18-30 years with active or convalescent COVID-19. In nucleotides, the sequence is TGTGCCAGCAGCTTGGGCGGGAATCATGGAGATACGCAGTATTTT. The encoded protein is CASSLGGNHGDTQYF.